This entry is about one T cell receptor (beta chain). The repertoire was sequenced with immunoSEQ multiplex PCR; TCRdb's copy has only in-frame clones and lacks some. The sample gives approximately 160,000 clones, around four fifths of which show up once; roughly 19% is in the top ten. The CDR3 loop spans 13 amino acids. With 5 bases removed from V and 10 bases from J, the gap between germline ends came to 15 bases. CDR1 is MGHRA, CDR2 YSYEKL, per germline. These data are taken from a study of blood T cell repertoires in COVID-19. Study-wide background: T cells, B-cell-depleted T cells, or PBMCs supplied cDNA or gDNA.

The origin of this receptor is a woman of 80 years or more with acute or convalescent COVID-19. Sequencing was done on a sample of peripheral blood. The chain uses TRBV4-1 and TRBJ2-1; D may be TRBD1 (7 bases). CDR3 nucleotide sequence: TGCGCCAGCAGCTCGTACAGGGGAGGCGAGCAGTTCTTC. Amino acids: CASSSYRGGEQFF.